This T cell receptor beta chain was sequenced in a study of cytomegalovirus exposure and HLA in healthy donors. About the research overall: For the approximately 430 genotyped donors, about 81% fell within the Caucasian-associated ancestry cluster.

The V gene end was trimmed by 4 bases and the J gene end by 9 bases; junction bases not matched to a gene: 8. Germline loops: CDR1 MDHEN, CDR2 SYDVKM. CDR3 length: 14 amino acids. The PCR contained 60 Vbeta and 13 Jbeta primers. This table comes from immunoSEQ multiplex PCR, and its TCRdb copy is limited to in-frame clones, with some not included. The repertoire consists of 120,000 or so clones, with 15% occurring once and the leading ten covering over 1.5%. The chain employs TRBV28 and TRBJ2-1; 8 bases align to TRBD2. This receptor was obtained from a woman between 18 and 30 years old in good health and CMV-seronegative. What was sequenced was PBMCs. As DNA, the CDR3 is TGTGCCAGCAGTTCTCGCGGGAGGATCCTTGAGCAGTTCTTC. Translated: CASSSRGRILEQFF.